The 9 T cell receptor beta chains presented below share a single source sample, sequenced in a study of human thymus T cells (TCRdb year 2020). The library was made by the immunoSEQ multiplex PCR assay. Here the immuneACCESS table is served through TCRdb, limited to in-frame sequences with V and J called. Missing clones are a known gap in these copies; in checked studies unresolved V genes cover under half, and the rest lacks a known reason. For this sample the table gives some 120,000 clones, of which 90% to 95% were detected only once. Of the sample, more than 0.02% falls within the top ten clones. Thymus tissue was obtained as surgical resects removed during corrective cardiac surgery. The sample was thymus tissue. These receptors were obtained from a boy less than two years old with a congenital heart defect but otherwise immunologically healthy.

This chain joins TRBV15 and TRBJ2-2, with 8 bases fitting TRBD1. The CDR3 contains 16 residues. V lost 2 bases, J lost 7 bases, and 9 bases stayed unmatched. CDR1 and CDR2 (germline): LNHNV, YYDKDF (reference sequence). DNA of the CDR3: TGTGCCACCAGCAGATATAACAGGGGGGACGGCGGGGAGCTGTTTTTT. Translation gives CATSRYNRGDGGELFF.

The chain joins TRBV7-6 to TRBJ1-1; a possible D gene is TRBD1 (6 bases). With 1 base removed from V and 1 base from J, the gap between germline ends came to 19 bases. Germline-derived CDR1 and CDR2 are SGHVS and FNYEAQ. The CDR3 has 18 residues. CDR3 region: CASSLERGQGVPNTEAFF. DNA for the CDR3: TGTGCCAGCAGCTTAGAGCGGGGACAAGGAGTCCCGAACACTGAAGCTTTCTTT.

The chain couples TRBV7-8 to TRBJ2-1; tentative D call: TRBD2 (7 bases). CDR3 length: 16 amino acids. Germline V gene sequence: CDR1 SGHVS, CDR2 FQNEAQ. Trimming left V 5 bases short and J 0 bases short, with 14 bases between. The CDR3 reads CASSPGGVNSYNEQFF. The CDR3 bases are TGTGCCAGCAGCCCGGGGGGCGTCAACTCCTACAATGAGCAGTTCTTC. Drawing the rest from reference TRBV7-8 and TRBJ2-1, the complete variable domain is GAGVSQSPRYKVAKRGQDVALRCDPISGHVSLFWYQQALGQGPEFLTYFQNEAQLDKSGLPSDRFFAERPEGSVSTLKIQRTQQEDSAVYLCASSPGGVNSYNEQFFGPGTRLTVL.

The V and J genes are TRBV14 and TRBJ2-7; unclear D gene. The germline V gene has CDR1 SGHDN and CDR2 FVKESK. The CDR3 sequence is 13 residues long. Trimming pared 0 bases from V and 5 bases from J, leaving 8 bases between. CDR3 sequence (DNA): TGTGCCAGCAGCCAAGATGACCCCCACGAGCAGTACTTC. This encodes CASSQDDPHEQYF.

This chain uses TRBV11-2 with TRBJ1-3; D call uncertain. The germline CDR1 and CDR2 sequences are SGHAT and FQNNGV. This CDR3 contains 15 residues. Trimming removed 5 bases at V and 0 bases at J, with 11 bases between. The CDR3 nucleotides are TGTGCCAGCAGCCGACGGGGAATCTCTGGAAACACCATATATTTT. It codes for CASSRRGISGNTIYF.

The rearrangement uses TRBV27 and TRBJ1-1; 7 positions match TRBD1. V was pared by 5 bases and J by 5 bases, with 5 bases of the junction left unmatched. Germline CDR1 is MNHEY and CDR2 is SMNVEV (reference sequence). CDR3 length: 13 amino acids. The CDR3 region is CASSLSRGTEAFF. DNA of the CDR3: TGTGCCAGCAGTCTGTCCAGGGGGACTGAAGCTTTCTTT.

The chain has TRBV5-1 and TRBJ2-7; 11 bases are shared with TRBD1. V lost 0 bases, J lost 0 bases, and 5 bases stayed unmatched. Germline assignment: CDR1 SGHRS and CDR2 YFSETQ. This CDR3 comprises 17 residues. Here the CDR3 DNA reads TGCGCCAGCAGCTTGGGGACAGGGGGCCCTAGCTCCTACGAGCAGTACTTC. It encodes CASSLGTGGPSSYEQYF.

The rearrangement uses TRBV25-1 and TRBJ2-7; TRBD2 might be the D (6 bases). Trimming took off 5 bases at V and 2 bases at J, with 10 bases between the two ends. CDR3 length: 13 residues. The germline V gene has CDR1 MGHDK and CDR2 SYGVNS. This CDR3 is CASSRELPYEQYF. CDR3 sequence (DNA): TGTGCCAGCAGTCGGGAGCTCCCCTACGAGCAGTACTTC.

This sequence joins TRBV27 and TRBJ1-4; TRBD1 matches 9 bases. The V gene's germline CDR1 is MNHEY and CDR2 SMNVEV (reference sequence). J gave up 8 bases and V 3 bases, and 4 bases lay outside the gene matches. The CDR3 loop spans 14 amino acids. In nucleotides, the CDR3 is TGTGCCAGCAGTTTTCGACAGGGGGGAGAAAAACTGTTTTTT. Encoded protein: CASSFRQGGEKLFF.